The next 23 T cell receptor beta chains were all read from a single sample in a study of early T cells in non-severe SARS-CoV-2 infection. MiXCR was run by TCRdb on the 5' RACE reads, yielding one entry per CDR3 protein. The data contain approximately 22,000 distinct CDR3 sequences, 5.7% of them singletons. The source material was whole blood, sampled at baseline. The source of these receptors is an adult who was a healthcare worker with PCR-confirmed SARS-CoV-2 infection or an uninfected control (not recorded which).

This clonotype showed up many times. The V and J genes are TRBV10-3 and TRBJ1-6, with 8 bases lining up with TRBD1. Germline V lookup: CDR1 ENHRY, CDR2 SYGVKD. The CDR3 spans 15 residues. The V gene end was trimmed by 0 bases and the J gene end by 8 bases; junction bases not matched to a gene: 3. This chain's CDR3 is CAISESGQGDSPLHF. The CDR3 DNA reads as TGTGCCATCAGTGAGTCAGGACAGGGTGATTCACCCCTCCACTTT.

The chain uses TRBV4-3 and TRBJ2-7; 7 nucleotides agree with TRBD1. The junction had 5 bases not matched to a gene; V was cut back by 0 bases and J by 3 bases. Germline V gene sequence: CDR1 LGHNA, CDR2 YSLEER. This CDR3 comprises 15 residues. The CDR3, as DNA: TGCGCCAGCAGCCAAGATACAGGGGTCCGCTACGAGCAGTACTTC. This gives the protein CASSQDTGVRYEQYF.

The J gene is TRBJ1-1, the V gene TRBV20-1; 7 bases are shared with TRBD1. Per germline, CDR1 DFQATT and CDR2 SNEGSKA (reference sequence). The CDR3 contains 16 residues. V shed 3 bases, J shed 0 bases, and the junction held 10 bases outside the gene matches. CDR3 sequence: CSASGGWGQLNTEAFF. The CDR3 DNA reads as TGCAGTGCTAGTGGGGGATGGGGACAGCTGAACACTGAAGCTTTCTTT.

J is TRBJ2-5 and V is TRBV7-3; TRBD2 is a possible D gene (7 bases). The CDR3 totals 15 residues. Trimming removed 2 bases at V and 2 bases at J, with 12 bases between. CDR1 and CDR2 (germline): SGHTA, FQGTGA. The CDR3, as DNA: TGTGCCAGCAGCTTATGGGCGGGGGCGCAAGAGACCCAGTACTTC. It translates to CASSLWAGAQETQYF.

The table lists this clonotype with many counts. J is TRBJ1-4 and V is TRBV7-2, with 7 bases aligning to TRBD1. Trimming took 0 bases from V and 0 from J; bases not matched to a gene: 7. Germline V lookup: CDR1 SGHTA, CDR2 FQGNSA. The CDR3 is 18 amino acids. CDR3 nucleotide sequence: TGTGCCAGCAGCTTAGCGGCGGGACAGCTTACAACTAATGAAAAACTGTTTTTT. This sequence encodes CASSLAAGQLTTNEKLFF.

V and J are TRBV7-6 and TRBJ2-5; D possibly matches TRBD1 or TRBD2 (5 bases each). The germline V gene has CDR1 SGHVS and CDR2 FNYEAQ. With 1 base removed from V and 3 bases from J, the gap between germline ends came to 9 bases. The CDR3 spans 14 residues. The DNA for the CDR3 is TGTGCCAGCAGCTTAGGAGGGGCCGAAGAGACCCAGTACTTC. It yields the protein CASSLGGAEETQYF.

Only a few counts were recorded for this clonotype. V usage is TRBV20-1 and J usage is TRBJ2-5; the D gene is possibly TRBD1 (7 bases). Deletions cut 6 bases from V and 2 bases from J, with 19 bases between. The CDR3 is made up of 15 amino acids. Germline V gene lookup returns CDR1 DFQATT and CDR2 SNEGSKA (reference sequence). CDR3 residues: CSAAQGGGSQETQYF. The CDR3 nucleotides read TGCAGTGCCGCCCAGGGGGGAGGCAGTCAAGAGACCCAGTACTTC.

This clonotype was observed a handful of times. The rearrangement joins TRBV5-1 to TRBJ1-4, with 7 nucleotides matching TRBD1. CDR1 is SGHRS, CDR2 YFSETQ, per germline. CDR3 length equals 14 residues. With 7 bases clipped from V and 6 bases from J, the junction kept 9 bases outside the gene matches. The CDR3 region has the DNA TGCGCCAGCGGATTACAGGGGATGTATGAAAAACTGTTTTTT. It codes for CASGLQGMYEKLFF.

In this sample, this clonotype turned up a few times. The chain is built from TRBV19 and TRBJ2-2; 9 nucleotides align to TRBD1. The CDR3 spans 17 residues. The germline gives CDR1 LNHDA, CDR2 SQIVND (reference sequence). The trim removed 5 bases at V and 7 bases at J, leaving 14 bases unmatched. The CDR3 loop is CASSLDRGRDWSGELFF. The DNA of the CDR3 is TGTGCCAGTAGTCTGGACAGGGGCCGGGATTGGAGCGGGGAGCTGTTTTTT.

The sample holds a few counts of this clonotype. CDR3 in DNA: TGTGCCAGCAGTCCCAGGGGATTTGGAGGCCGGGAGCTGTTTTTT. It specifies CASSPRGFGGRELFF. J is TRBJ2-2 and V is TRBV2; a possible D gene is TRBD1 (6 bases). Germline values: CDR1 SNHLY, CDR2 FYNNEI. The CDR3 length is 15 residues. Trimming left V 5 bases short and J 9 bases short, with 19 bases between.

This clonotype has at least ten counts. This sequence joins TRBV12-3 or TRBV12-4 and TRBJ2-1, with TRBD2 as a possible D gene (6 bases). V was pared by 5 bases and J by 10 bases, with 12 bases between. The CDR3 is 12 residues long. In nucleotides, the CDR3 is TGTGCCAGCAGTCCAGGGACTGAAGAGCAGTTCTTC. This encodes CASSPGTEEQFF.

In its sample, this clonotype was seen many times. The chain carries TRBV18 and TRBJ1-1; D is unclear. The CDR3 covers 14 residues. V lost 2 bases and J lost 1, with 8 bases in between. The V gene's germline CDR1 is KGHSH and CDR2 LQKENI. The CDR3 DNA reads TGTGCCAGCTCACCAGGTGGGTGGAACACTGAAGCTTTCTTT. Amino acid sequence: CASSPGGWNTEAFF.

This clonotype was seen only a few times. The rearrangement links TRBV29-1 to TRBJ2-7; TRBD1 agrees at 8 bases. The germline gives CDR1 SQVTM, CDR2 ANQGSEA. With V trimmed by 7 bases and J by 5 bases, 10 bases remained unmatched. The CDR3 loop spans 13 amino acids. CDR3 sequence: CSAGGSGGNEQYF. Written as DNA, the CDR3 is TGCAGCGCCGGAGGTTCAGGGGGCAACGAGCAGTACTTC.

This clonotype appeared many times. This chain's CDR3 is CASSPRNPSDTEAFF. The CDR3, as DNA: TGTGCCAGCAGCCCACGGAACCCGAGTGACACTGAAGCTTTCTTT. The chain carries TRBV7-9 and TRBJ1-1; D remains unclear. In germline, CDR1 is SEHNR, CDR2 FQNEAQ (reference sequence). The germline V and J ends were trimmed by 5 bases and 3 bases, with 16 bases remaining between them. The CDR3 has 15 amino acids.

The V gene is TRBV4-3, the J gene TRBJ1-6, with no clear D. Germline CDR1 is LGHNA and CDR2 is YSLEER. CDR3 length: 17 amino acids. The germline V and J ends were trimmed by 1 base and 5 bases, with 15 bases remaining between them. The CDR3 bases are TGCGCCAGCAGCCAAGCCAGAACAGTGAACGATAATTCACCCCTCCACTTT. This codes for CASSQARTVNDNSPLHF.

Sample share makes this clonotype medium-sized (0.01 to 0.1%). V usage is TRBV7-8 and J usage is TRBJ1-2, with 7 bases that match TRBD1. This CDR3 is built from 16 residues. The J segment lost 3 bases and the V segment lost 1 base, leaving 8 bases of the junction unmatched. Per germline, CDR1 SGHVS and CDR2 FQNEAQ. CDR3 amino acids: CASSLEATGSYYGYTF. The CDR3 nucleotides are TGTGCCAGCAGCTTAGAGGCGACAGGGAGTTACTATGGCTACACCTTC.

In this sample, this clonotype turned up a few times. The genes are TRBV29-1 and TRBJ2-7, with D maybe TRBD1 (5 bases). V lost 7 bases, J lost 1 base, and 14 bases lay in between. Germline lookup yields CDR1 SQVTM and CDR2 ANQGSEA. CDR3 length: 13 amino acids. Written as DNA, the CDR3 is TGCAGCGCCAGGGCGTCCACTTCCTACGAGCAGTACTTC. Protein: CSARASTSYEQYF.

Ten or more counts support this clonotype. This chain joins TRBV18 and TRBJ1-5; D is possibly TRBD1 (5 bases). The CDR3 runs to 15 residues. Trimming took 2 bases from V and 6 from J, leaving 14 bases between them. The germline V gene has CDR1 KGHSH and CDR2 LQKENI. The CDR3 coding sequence is TGTGCCAGCTCACCAACTGTCCCAGGGACTCAGCCCCAGCATTTT. Translation gives CASSPTVPGTQPQHF.

By proportion, this clonotype is medium-sized. The chain links TRBV7-3 to TRBJ2-2; D is unclear. In germline, CDR1 is SGHTA, CDR2 FQGTGA. The CDR3 covers 14 residues. V was pared by 5 bases and J by 4 bases, with 11 bases between. The CDR3 protein is CASSPRPATGELFF. The CDR3 coding sequence is TGTGCCAGCAGCCCACGTCCTGCCACCGGGGAGCTGTTTTTT.

The V gene is TRBV12-3 or TRBV12-4, the J gene TRBJ1-2; D might be TRBD1 (5 bases). The germline V and J ends were trimmed by 2 bases and 8 bases, with 18 bases remaining between them. The CDR3 is 15 residues long. Written as DNA, the CDR3 is TGTGCCAGCAGTTTACAGGGATCATCGCAGAGCGGCTACACCTTC. It codes for CASSLQGSSQSGYTF.

The chain is built from TRBV5-6 and TRBJ2-5; TRBD1 might be the D (5 bases). The V gene lost 4 bases and the J gene lost 3 bases, with 13 bases spanning the gap. This CDR3 comprises 14 residues. Germline V gives CDR1 SGHDT, CDR2 YYEEEE. CDR3 amino acids: CASSPTAIKETQYF. Written as DNA, the CDR3 is TGTGCCAGCAGCCCGACAGCTATCAAAGAGACCCAGTACTTC. The variable domain in full, with the rest retrieved from reference TRBV5-6 and TRBJ2-5, is DAGVTQSPTHLIKTRGQQVTLRCSPKSGHDTVSWYQQALGQGPQFIFQYYEEEERQRGNFPDRFSGHQFPNYSSELNVNALLLGDSALYLCASSPTAIKETQYFGPGTRLLVL.

The chain is built from TRBV9 and TRBJ2-3; D gene ambiguous. CDR3 length: 12 amino acids. Deletions cut 1 base from V and 1 base from J, with 1 base between. CDR1 SGDLS and CDR2 YYNGEE come from the germline V gene. CDR3 amino acids: CASSVRTDTQYF. The DNA of the CDR3 is TGTGCCAGCAGCGTACGCACAGATACGCAGTATTTT.

By share, this clonotype counts as medium-sized. This chain connects TRBV6-5 to TRBJ1-1, with 9 positions matching TRBD1. The CDR3 runs 13 residues. The germline V gene encodes CDR1 MNHEY and CDR2 SVGAGI. Trimming at V came to 6 bases and at J to 4 bases, leaving 3 bases not matched to a gene. The CDR3 sequence is CASSRQGGTEAFF. The CDR3 DNA sequence: TGTGCCAGCAGCCGACAGGGGGGCACTGAAGCTTTCTTT.